The rows below give T cell receptor beta chains drawn from one sample of a study of T cells expressing NK-cell markers. No DNA is given; TCRdb re-called the 5' RACE reads and lists each CDR3 protein once. Listed are about 550,000 distinct CDR3 sequences; around 3.3% falls within the top ten. Source material: blood T cells: a sorted CD56 or NKG2C T cell subset, CD4+ or CD8+ T cells, or bulk PBMC T cells (not recorded which). The receptors derive from a man aged 18 to 29 in good health. Each CDR3 is given with its conserved first and last residue.

v_gene	j_gene	CDR3aa
TRBV7-9	TRBJ2-7	CASSLGATGKSYEQYF
TRBV7-9	TRBJ2-1	CASIGPVGEQFF
TRBV12-5	TRBJ1-5	CASGPWGQTTFVSNQPQHF
TRBV24-1	TRBJ2-5	CATSGFPASGDQETQYF
TRBV3-1	TRBJ2-4	CASSLSGRSTKNIQYF
TRBV5-1	TRBJ2-7	CASRPGGQGPNEQYF
TRBV7-9	TRBJ2-2	CASSPTGLRARTGELFF
TRBV18	TRBJ1-4	CASSPVGSEKLFF
TRBV16	TRBJ1-4	CASSQSREKLFF
TRBV6-5	TRBJ1-5	CASTRTQAPNQPQHF
TRBV10-3	TRBJ2-3	CAIRTGTGARADTQYF
TRBV18	TRBJ2-7	CASSPPNGYEQYF
TRBV12-3/TRBV12-4	TRBJ1-3	CASSGTRIGAPSGNTIYF
TRBV7-6	TRBJ2-7	CASSLGIGGRDYEQYF
TRBV5-5	TRBJ2-2	CASSLSRFSGELFF
TRBV3-1	TRBJ2-1	CASGNWDEQFF
TRBV29-1	TRBJ2-2	CSVAGGNGELFF
TRBV12-3/TRBV12-4	TRBJ1-1	CATGMGGVNTEAFF
TRBV6-1	TRBJ2-2	CASSRQKRGANTGELFF
TRBV6-2/TRBV6-3	TRBJ2-3	CASSHGGRRTDTQYF
TRBV4-2	TRBJ2-1	CASSQVIRGNEQFF
TRBV20-1	TRBJ1-1	CSARDPAIANTEAFF
TRBV27	TRBJ2-4	CASPSRAKNIQYF
TRBV5-1	TRBJ2-2	CASSSPTRRESTGELFF
TRBV20-1	TRBJ2-3	CSASTPNTDTQYF
TRBV20-1	TRBJ2-2	CSAGSGGWGRELFF
TRBV11-3	TRBJ1-1	CASSAGRMNTEAFF
TRBV29-1	TRBJ2-1	CSVEGGGTYDNEQFF
TRBV5-5	TRBJ2-5	CASSLAGPPRETQYF
TRBV24-1	TRBJ2-2	CATSDFSGRASGELFF
TRBV4-3	TRBJ2-1	CASSQGLARDEQFF
TRBV5-1	TRBJ2-4	CASRRNSGTGINIQYF
TRBV7-8	TRBJ1-1	CASSPLVPTEAFF
TRBV11-2	TRBJ2-3	CASSQRVGTDTQYF
TRBV5-1	TRBJ2-1	CASSLVSGGNEQFF
TRBV5-1	TRBJ2-3	CASSPWTSGGKDTQYF
TRBV28	TRBJ1-5	CASSPGQQPQHF
TRBV7-2	TRBJ1-1	CASSLPPGHNTEAFF
TRBV5-1	TRBJ2-4	CASSFKGNGNIQYF
TRBV6-2/TRBV6-3	TRBJ2-2	CASTLAGVRTGELFF
TRBV28	TRBJ2-7	CASSLASYEQYF
TRBV5-1	TRBJ1-5	CASSTEGQGAPQHF
TRBV21-1	TRBJ1-2	CASSQGTVRRGYTF
TRBV5-6	TRBJ2-2	CASRRGPNTGELFF
TRBV25-1	TRBJ1-5	CASSDRIQGGPQHF
TRBV9	TRBJ2-3	CASSVGGQGADTQYF
TRBV9	TRBJ2-3	CASAGSSSTDTQYF
TRBV29-1	TRBJ2-2	CSVVGPNTGELFF
TRBV4-1	TRBJ2-5	CASSQFAPSDRRETQYF
TRBV14	TRBJ2-1	CASSQEFRNYNEQFF
TRBV27	TRBJ1-1	CASSLARGYTEAFF
TRBV12-3/TRBV12-4	TRBJ1-4	CASSFGVRGNEKLFF
TRBV20-1	TRBJ2-2	CSARDFSADRNTGELFF
TRBV12-3/TRBV12-4	TRBJ1-1	CASSSGGRHTEAFF
TRBV7-8	TRBJ2-2	CAQLLESGELFF
TRBV7-3	TRBJ2-5	CASSLWVGETQYF